This TCR beta chain was identified during a study of T cells in localized non-small cell lung cancer. Study-level findings and limits: Greater blood T cell density accompanied longer overall survival. Clonality of T cells reached its maximum in uninvolved adjacent lung, surpassing tumor.

The CDR3 has 15 amino acids. Germline-derived CDR1 and CDR2 are MNHNS and SASEGT. V lost 5 bases, J lost 6 bases, and 19 bases lay in between. This clone has a single count. Its antigen is undetermined. Assay: immunoSEQ multiplex PCR; the TCRdb copy retains only in-frame clones and omits some. The sample has about 36,000 clones; 70% to 90% are singletons. The rearrangement joins TRBV6-1 to TRBJ1-2, with unresolved D. The receptor was derived from a woman aged 35 to 70 with stage I lung adenocarcinoma. Sample: peripheral blood, taken before any cancer treatment. CDR3 region: CASSFVSESADGYTF. The CDR3 bases are TGTGCCAGCAGTTTTGTCTCAGAGAGTGCGGATGGCTACACCTTC.